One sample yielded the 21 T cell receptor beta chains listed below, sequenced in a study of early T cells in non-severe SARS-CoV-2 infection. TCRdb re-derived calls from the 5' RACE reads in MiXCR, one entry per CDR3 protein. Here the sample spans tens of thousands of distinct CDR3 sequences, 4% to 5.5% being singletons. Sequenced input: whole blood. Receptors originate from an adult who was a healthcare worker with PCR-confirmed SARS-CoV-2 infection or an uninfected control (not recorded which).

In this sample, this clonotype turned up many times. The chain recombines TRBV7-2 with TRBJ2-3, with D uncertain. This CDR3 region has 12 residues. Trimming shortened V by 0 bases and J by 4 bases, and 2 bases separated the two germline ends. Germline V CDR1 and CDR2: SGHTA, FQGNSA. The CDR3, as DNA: TGTGCCAGCAGCTTAGCAGCAGATACGCAGTATTTT. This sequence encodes CASSLAADTQYF.

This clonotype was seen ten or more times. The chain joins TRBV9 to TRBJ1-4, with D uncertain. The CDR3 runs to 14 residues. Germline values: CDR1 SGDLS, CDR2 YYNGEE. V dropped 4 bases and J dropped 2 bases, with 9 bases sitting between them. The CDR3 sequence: CASSTRDTNEKLFF. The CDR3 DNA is TGTGCCAGCAGCACCCGAGATACTAATGAAAAACTGTTTTTT.

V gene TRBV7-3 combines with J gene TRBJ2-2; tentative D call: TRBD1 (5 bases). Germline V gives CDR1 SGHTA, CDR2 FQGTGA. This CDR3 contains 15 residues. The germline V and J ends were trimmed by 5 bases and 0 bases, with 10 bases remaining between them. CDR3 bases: TGTGCCAGCAGCCCGACAGTTTCGAACACCGGGGAGCTGTTTTTT. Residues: CASSPTVSNTGELFF. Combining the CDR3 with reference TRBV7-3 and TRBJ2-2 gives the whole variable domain GAGVSQTPSNKVTEKGKYVELRCDPISGHTALYWYRQSLGQGPEFLIYFQGTGAADDSGLPNDRFFAVRPEGSVSTLKIQRTERGDSAVYLCASSPTVSNTGELFFGEGSRLTVL.

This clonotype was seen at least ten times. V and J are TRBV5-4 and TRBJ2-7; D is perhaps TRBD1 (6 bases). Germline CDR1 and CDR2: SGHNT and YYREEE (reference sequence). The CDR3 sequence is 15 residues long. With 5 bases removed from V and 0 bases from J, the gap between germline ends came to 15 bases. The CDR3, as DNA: TGTGCCAGCAGTCTTGGCGGACAGCACTCCTACGAGCAGTACTTC. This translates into CASSLGGQHSYEQYF.

The DNA of the CDR3 is TGTGCCAGTAGTCCCTCGACAGGGGTTCAGCCCCAGCATTTT. It encodes CASSPSTGVQPQHF. The J gene is TRBJ1-5, the V gene TRBV19, with TRBD1 matching 8 bases. The CDR3 consists of 14 residues. Germline values: CDR1 LNHDA, CDR2 SQIVND (reference sequence). After removal of 5 bases from V and 6 bases from J, the junction contained 6 bases not matched to a gene.

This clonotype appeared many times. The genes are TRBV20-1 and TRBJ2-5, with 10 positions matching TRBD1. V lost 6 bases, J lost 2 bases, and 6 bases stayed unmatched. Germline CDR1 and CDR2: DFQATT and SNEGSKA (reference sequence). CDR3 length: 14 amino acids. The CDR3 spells CSAGADRGQETQYF. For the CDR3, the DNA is TGCAGTGCGGGGGCGGACAGGGGGCAAGAGACCCAGTACTTC.

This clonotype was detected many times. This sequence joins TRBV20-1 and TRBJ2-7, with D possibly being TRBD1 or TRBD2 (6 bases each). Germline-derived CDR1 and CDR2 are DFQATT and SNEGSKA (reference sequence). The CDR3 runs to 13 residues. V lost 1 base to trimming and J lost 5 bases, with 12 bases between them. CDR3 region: CSARGGGSHEQYF. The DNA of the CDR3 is TGCAGTGCTAGAGGAGGGGGGAGTCACGAGCAGTACTTC.

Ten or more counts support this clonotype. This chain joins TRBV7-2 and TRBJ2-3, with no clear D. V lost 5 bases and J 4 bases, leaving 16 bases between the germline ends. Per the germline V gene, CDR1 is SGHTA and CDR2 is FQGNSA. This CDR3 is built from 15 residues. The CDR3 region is CASSLPALFPDTQYF. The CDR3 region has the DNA TGTGCCAGCAGCCTCCCCGCACTCTTCCCAGATACGCAGTATTTT.

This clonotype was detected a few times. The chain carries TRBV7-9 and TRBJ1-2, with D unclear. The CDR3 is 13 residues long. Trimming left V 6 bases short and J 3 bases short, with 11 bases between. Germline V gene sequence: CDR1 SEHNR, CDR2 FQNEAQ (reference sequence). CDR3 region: CASRIATDYGYTF. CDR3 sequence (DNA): TGTGCCAGCAGAATAGCTACAGACTATGGCTACACCTTC.

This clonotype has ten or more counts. CDR3 loop: CASSQDATYGYTF. CDR3 DNA sequence: TGTGCCAGCAGCCAAGACGCGACCTATGGCTACACCTTC. The V gene is TRBV5-4, the J gene TRBJ1-2; D is ambiguous. The germline gives CDR1 SGHNT, CDR2 YYREEE (reference sequence). CDR3 length: 13 residues. Trimming took off 4 bases at V and 4 bases at J, with 11 bases between the two ends. Combining the CDR3 with reference TRBV5-4 and TRBJ1-2 gives the whole variable domain ETGVTQSPTHLIKTRGQQVTLRCSSQSGHNTVSWYQQALGQGPQFIFQYYREEENGRGNFPPRFSGLQFPNYSSELNVNALELDDSALYLCASSQDATYGYTFGSGTRLTVV.

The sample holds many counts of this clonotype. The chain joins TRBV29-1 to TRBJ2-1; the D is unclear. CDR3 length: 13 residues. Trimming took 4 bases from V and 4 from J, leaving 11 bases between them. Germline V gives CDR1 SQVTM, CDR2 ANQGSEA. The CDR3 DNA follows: TGCAGCGTTGGGACGGACCCTTACAATGAGCAGTTCTTC. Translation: CSVGTDPYNEQFF.

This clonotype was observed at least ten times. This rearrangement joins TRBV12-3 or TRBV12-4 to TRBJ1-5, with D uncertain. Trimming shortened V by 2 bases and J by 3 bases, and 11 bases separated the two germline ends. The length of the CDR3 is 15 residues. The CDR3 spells CASSLSSGFNQPQHF. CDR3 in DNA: TGTGCCAGCAGTTTATCCTCCGGGTTCAATCAGCCCCAGCATTTT.

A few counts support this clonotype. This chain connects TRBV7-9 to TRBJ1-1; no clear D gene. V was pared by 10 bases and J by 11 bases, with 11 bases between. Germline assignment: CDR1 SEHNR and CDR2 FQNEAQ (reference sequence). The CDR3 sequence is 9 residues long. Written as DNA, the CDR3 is TGTGCCACCGGGGAGGTTGCTTTCTTT. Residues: CATGEVAFF. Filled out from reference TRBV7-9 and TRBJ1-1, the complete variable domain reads DTGVSQNPRHKITKRGQNVTFRCDPISEHNRLYWYRQTLGQGPEFLTYFQNEAQLEKSRLLSDRFSAERPKGSFSTLEIQRTEQGDSAMYLCATGEVAFFGQGTRLTVV.

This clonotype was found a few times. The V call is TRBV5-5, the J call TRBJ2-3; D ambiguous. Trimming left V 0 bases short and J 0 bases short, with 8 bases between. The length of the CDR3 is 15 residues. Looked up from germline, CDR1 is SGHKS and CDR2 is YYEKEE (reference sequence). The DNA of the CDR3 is TGTGCCAGCAGCTTGGACCCAAGTAGCACAGATACGCAGTATTTT. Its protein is CASSLDPSSTDTQYF.

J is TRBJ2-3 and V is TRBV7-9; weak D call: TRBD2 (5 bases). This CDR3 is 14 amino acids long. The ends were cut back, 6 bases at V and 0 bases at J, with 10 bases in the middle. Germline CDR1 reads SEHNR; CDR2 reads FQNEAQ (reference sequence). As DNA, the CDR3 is TGTGCCAGCAGTTATGACTACAGCACAGATACGCAGTATTTT. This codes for CASSYDYSTDTQYF.

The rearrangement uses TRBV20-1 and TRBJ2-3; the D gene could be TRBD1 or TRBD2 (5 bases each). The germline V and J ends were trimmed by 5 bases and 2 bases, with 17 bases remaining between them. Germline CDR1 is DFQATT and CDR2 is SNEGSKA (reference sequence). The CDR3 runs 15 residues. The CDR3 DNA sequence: TGCAGTGCTCCCGAGGGGCTGGGATACACAGATACGCAGTATTTT. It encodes CSAPEGLGYTDTQYF.

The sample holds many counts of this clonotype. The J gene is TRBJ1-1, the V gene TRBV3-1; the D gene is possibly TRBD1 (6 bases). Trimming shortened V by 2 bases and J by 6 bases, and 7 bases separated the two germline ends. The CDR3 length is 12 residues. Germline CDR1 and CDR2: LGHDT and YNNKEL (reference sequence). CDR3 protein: CASSQTGPEAFF. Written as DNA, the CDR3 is TGTGCCAGCAGCCAAACAGGGCCTGAAGCTTTCTTT.

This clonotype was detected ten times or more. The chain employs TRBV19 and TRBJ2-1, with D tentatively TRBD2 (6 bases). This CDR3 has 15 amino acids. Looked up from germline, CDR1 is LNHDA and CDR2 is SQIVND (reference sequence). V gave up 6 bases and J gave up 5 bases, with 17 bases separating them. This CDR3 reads CASREVSGENNEQFF. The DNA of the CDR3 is TGTGCCAGTAGAGAGGTTAGCGGAGAAAACAATGAGCAGTTCTTC.

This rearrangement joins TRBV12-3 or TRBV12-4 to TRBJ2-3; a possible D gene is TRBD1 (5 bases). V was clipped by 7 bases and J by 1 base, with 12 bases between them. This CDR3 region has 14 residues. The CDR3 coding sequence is TGTGCCAGCATGGCAGGGTTGCGCACAGATACGCAGTATTTT. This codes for CASMAGLRTDTQYF.

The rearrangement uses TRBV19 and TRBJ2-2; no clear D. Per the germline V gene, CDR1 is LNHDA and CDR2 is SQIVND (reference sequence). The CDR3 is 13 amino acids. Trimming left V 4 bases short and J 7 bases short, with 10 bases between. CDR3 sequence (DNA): TGTGCCAGTAGTAGGCAGGATCGCGGGGAGCTGTTTTTT. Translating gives CASSRQDRGELFF.

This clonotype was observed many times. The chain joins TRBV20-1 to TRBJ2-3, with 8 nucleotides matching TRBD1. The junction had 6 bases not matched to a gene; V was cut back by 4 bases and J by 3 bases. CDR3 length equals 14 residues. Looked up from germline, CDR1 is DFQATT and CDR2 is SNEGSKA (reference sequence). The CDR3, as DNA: TGCAGTGCTAAAGACAGGGGTGGGACAGATACGCAGTATTTT. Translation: CSAKDRGGTDTQYF.